Presented here are 24 T cell receptor beta chains from one specimen sequenced in a study of regulatory T cells in long-lasting Graves disease. Construction of the TCR beta libraries employed iRepertoire HTBI primers in conjunction with Arm-PCR of CDR3 regions. TCRdb analysed the multiplex PCR reads with MiXCR anew, one entry per CDR3 protein. The sample yields 530,000 or so distinct CDR3 sequences, about 14% seen once. Time point noted: newly diagnosed GD, antithyroid drugs for less than 3 months. Following extraction of RNA from PBMCs, that RNA was used to make the TCR library. These data also featured in a second study, about T cells in Graves' hyperthyroidism and ophthalmopathy.

The material was peripheral blood mononuclear cells (PBMCs), obtained at new diagnosis, from a patient treated with antithyroid drugs. The receptors come from a young man with Graves disease.

V and J are TRBV29-1 and TRBJ2-7; D unresolved. The CDR3 is made up of 10 amino acids. V shed 4 bases and J shed 12 bases, with 13 bases lying between them. Germline CDR1 and CDR2: SQVTM and ANQGSEA. The CDR3 sequence is CSVGRRWWYF. In DNA form, the CDR3 reads TGCAGCGTTGGGAGAAGGTGGTGGTACTTC.

V usage is TRBV10-3 and J usage is TRBJ1-5, with 7 nucleotides matching TRBD1. Germline CDR1 is ENHRY and CDR2 is SYGVKD. The length of the CDR3 is 14 residues. The J segment lost 5 bases and the V segment lost 4 bases, leaving 5 bases of the junction unmatched. The CDR3 loop reads CAISAGQTYQPQHF. The CDR3 nucleotides are TGTGCCATCAGTGCGGGACAGACTTATCAGCCCCAGCATTTT.

At least ten counts were recorded for this clonotype. The chain carries TRBV6-2 or TRBV6-3 and TRBJ2-3, with D unclear. The V end lost 5 bases, the J end lost 4 bases, and 10 bases lay between the germline ends. Per the germline V gene, CDR1 is MNHEY and CDR2 is SVGEGT. CDR3 size: 13 residues. CDR3 amino acids: CASSERTADTQYF. The DNA of the CDR3 is TGTGCCAGCAGTGAAAGGACCGCAGATACGCAGTATTTT.

The chain combines TRBV2 with TRBJ2-5, with 11 bases fitting TRBD2. The length of the CDR3 is 15 residues. With 7 bases clipped from V and 4 bases from J, the junction kept 8 bases outside the gene matches. Germline assignment: CDR1 SNHLY and CDR2 FYNNEI. CDR3: CASTGGTSGLETQYF. In DNA form, the CDR3 reads TGTGCCAGCACCGGGGGGACTAGCGGCCTAGAGACCCAGTACTTC.

This clonotype was counted many times. The rearrangement links TRBV20-1 to TRBJ2-7, with TRBD2 identical over 11 bases. Trimming took 5 bases from V and 6 from J; bases not matched to a gene: 9. CDR1 is DFQATT, CDR2 SNEGSKA, per germline (reference sequence). The CDR3 length is 14 residues. The CDR3 DNA is TGCAGTGCTCCGGAACTAGCGGGAGACGCCGAGCAGTACTTC. Its protein is CSAPELAGDAEQYF.

This clonotype was recorded many times. V usage is TRBV27 and J usage is TRBJ2-6, with TRBD1 matching over 7 bases. From germline, CDR1 is MNHEY and CDR2 SMNVEV (reference sequence). Trimming cost V 4 bases and J 0 bases; bases outside gene matches: 9. The CDR3 has 18 amino acids. The CDR3, as DNA: TGTGCCAGCAGTTATTACTCGACAGGGACCTCTGGGGCCAACGTCCTGACTTTC. Its translation is CASSYYSTGTSGANVLTF.

This clonotype was seen many times. The CDR3 DNA is TGTGCCAGCAGTGCGGGAGCGGCCAAAAACATTCAGTACTTC. The encoded protein is CASSAGAAKNIQYF. V usage is TRBV6-1 and J usage is TRBJ2-4; D perhaps matches TRBD2 (6 bases). Germline CDR1 is MNHNS and CDR2 is SASEGT. Trimming shortened V by 4 bases and J by 1 base, and 8 bases separated the two germline ends. This CDR3 has 14 residues.

This clonotype has at least ten counts. The chain recombines TRBV27 with TRBJ1-5; D remains ambiguous. CDR1 is MNHEY and CDR2 is SMNVEV in the germline V gene (reference sequence). The CDR3 totals 12 residues. Trimming removed 8 bases from V and 5 bases from J, with 10 bases in between. CDR3 sequence reads: CASPPPDQPQHF. The CDR3 coding sequence is TGTGCCAGCCCCCCTCCCGATCAGCCCCAGCATTTT.

The rearrangement links TRBV5-6 to TRBJ2-7, with a tentative D call TRBD1 (6 bases). The CDR3 totals 15 residues. Germline V gives CDR1 SGHDT, CDR2 YYEEEE. V lost 2 bases and J lost 2, with 14 bases in between. CDR3 DNA: TGTGCCAGCAGCTTCGGTGGGGGCCGTCCCTACGAGCAGTACTTC. Translating it yields CASSFGGGRPYEQYF.

There are many counts of this clonotype. Germline and junction disagree at one end, which may indicate a read error. The chain employs TRBV5-1 and TRBJ2-1; 7 positions agree with TRBD1. This CDR3 has 14 amino acids. The germline CDR1 and CDR2 sequences are SGHRS and YFSETQ. CDR3 residues: CASSYRTGLNEQFF. CDR3 sequence (DNA): TGTGCCAGCAGCTACCGGACAGGCCTCAATGAGCAGTTCTTC.

This clonotype was recorded at least ten times. The CDR3 DNA reads TGTGCCAGCAGTCCCTATAGGACCTCCTACGAGCAGTACTTC. It specifies CASSPYRTSYEQYF. This rearrangement joins TRBV12-3 or TRBV12-4 to TRBJ2-7; D unresolved. There are 14 residues in the CDR3. The V gene lost 5 bases and the J gene lost 0 bases, with 11 bases spanning the gap.

This clonotype was picked up many times. The J gene is TRBJ2-1, the V gene TRBV7-6; 7 nucleotides line up with TRBD2. V lost 6 bases and J lost 2; bases outside the gene matches: 7. CDR1 and CDR2 from the germline V gene are SGHVS and FNYEAQ. This CDR3 region has 15 residues. The CDR3 DNA reads TGTGCCAGCAGGGGATGGGGGACTACCTACAATGAGCAGTTCTTC. Amino acid sequence: CASRGWGTTYNEQFF.

This clonotype was counted at least ten times. V is TRBV27 and J is TRBJ2-1; 8 bases are shared with TRBD2. The V gene end was trimmed by 6 bases and the J gene end by 10 bases; junction bases not matched to a gene: 17. CDR3 size: 16 residues. Germline-derived CDR1 and CDR2 are MNHEY and SMNVEV (reference sequence). CDR3 sequence (DNA): TGTGCCAGCAGATTCTCGGGAGCGGGAGTTTTGGGGGAGCAGTTCTTC. Amino acid sequence: CASRFSGAGVLGEQFF.

In regard to this clonotype: Just one base apart from a much larger clone, this may be a read error. This chain connects TRBV19 to TRBJ2-1; 8 bases map to TRBD1. The J call is in doubt because the DNA end fits TRBJ2-7 better. The CDR3 spans 15 residues. The germline V gene encodes CDR1 LNHDA and CDR2 SQIVND (reference sequence). The CDR3: CASSDRDRSHNEQYF. CDR3 sequence (DNA): TGTGCCAGTAGTGACCGGGACAGGAGTCACAATGAGCAGTACTTC.

CDR3 residues: CSALAETEAFF. In DNA form, the CDR3 reads TGCAGTGCTCTGGCGGAGACTGAAGCTTTCTTT. This chain connects TRBV20-1 to TRBJ1-1; no firm D call. V lost 5 bases and J 5 bases, leaving 9 bases between the germline ends. Germline CDR1 DFQATT, CDR2 SNEGSKA (reference sequence). CDR3 length: 11 amino acids.

Ten or more counts support this clonotype. This sequence joins TRBV20-1 and TRBJ2-5; perhaps D is TRBD1 or TRBD2 (5 bases each). Per germline, CDR1 DFQATT and CDR2 SNEGSKA (reference sequence). Trimming removed 3 bases at V and 5 bases at J, with 16 bases between. There are 14 residues in the CDR3. CDR3 coding DNA: TGCAGTGCTAGCTCGTCGGGGCTAGGGGAGACCCAGTACTTC. It specifies CSASSSGLGETQYF.

At least ten counts were recorded for this clonotype. CDR3 amino acids: CASSVRTGGNSPLHF. The CDR3 bases are TGTGCCAGCAGCGTACGGACAGGGGGGAATTCACCCCTCCACTTT. The chain is built from TRBV7-3 and TRBJ1-6; 10 bases fit TRBD1. The CDR3 is made up of 15 amino acids. From germline, CDR1 is SGHTA and CDR2 FQGTGA. V lost 5 bases and J lost 7; bases outside the gene matches: 5.

The table lists this clonotype with many counts. The rearrangement joins TRBV6-1 to TRBJ2-7; possible D gene TRBD2, 5 bases. Germline CDR1 and CDR2: MNHNS and SASEGT. The V and J ends lost 5 bases and 5 bases respectively, with 13 bases between them. The CDR3 has 13 amino acids. The CDR3 sequence: CASSTGEPNEQYF. CDR3 DNA: TGTGCCAGCAGTACCGGGGAACCCAACGAGCAGTACTTC.

This clonotype was seen at least ten times. The germline gene is not matched at one end of the junction; a read error may be the cause. J is TRBJ2-5 and V is TRBV6-1; possible D gene TRBD1, 6 bases. Germline V gene sequence: CDR1 MNHNS, CDR2 SASEGT. The CDR3 extends over 12 amino acids. Here the CDR3 reads CASGDRTETQYF. Written as DNA, the CDR3 is TGTGCCAGCGGTGACAGGACAGAGACCCAGTACTTC.

This clonotype was picked up many times. The chain uses TRBV5-5 and TRBJ2-3; 7 nucleotides line up with TRBD1. V lost 4 bases and J lost 2; bases outside the gene matches: 7. CDR3 length: 15 amino acids. Per the germline V gene, CDR1 is SGHKS and CDR2 is YYEKEE (reference sequence). CDR3 bases: TGTGCCAGCAGCCCCGGACAGGTACCCACAGATACGCAGTATTTT. This encodes CASSPGQVPTDTQYF.

CDR3 DNA sequence: TGCGCCAGCAGCGCCGGGACTAGGGCTCTGGAGACCCAGTACTTC. Encoded protein: CASSAGTRALETQYF. The chain couples TRBV5-1 to TRBJ2-5, with TRBD2 matching over 8 bases. Germline CDR1 SGHRS, CDR2 YFSETQ. V lost 4 bases to trimming and J lost 5 bases; unmatched junction nucleotides: 10. This CDR3 spans 15 amino acids. The full variable domain, its missing parts supplied by reference TRBV5-1 and TRBJ2-5, is KAGVTQTPRYLIKTRGQQVTLSCSPISGHRSVSWYQQTPGQGLQFLFEYFSETQRNKGNFPGRFSGRQFSNSRSEMNVSTLELGDSALYLCASSAGTRALETQYFGPGTRLLVL.

The chain recombines TRBV30 with TRBJ1-3; 8 bases agree with TRBD1. J gave up 4 bases and V 2 bases, and 4 bases lay outside the gene matches. Germline V gives CDR1 GTSNPN, CDR2 SVGIG (reference sequence). This CDR3 spans 14 amino acids. In DNA, the CDR3 is TGTGCCTGGAGTAGTCAGGGGGCCGGAAACACCATATATTTT. Protein product: CAWSSQGAGNTIYF.

In this sample, this clonotype turned up many times. The rearrangement links TRBV29-1 to TRBJ2-7; 13 bases match TRBD2. CDR1 is SQVTM, CDR2 ANQGSEA, per germline. V shed 3 bases and J 1 base; nucleotides not matched to a gene: 0. This CDR3 spans 14 amino acids. The CDR3 spells CSVETSGRSYEQYF. CDR3 sequence (DNA): TGCAGCGTTGAGACTAGCGGGAGGTCCTACGAGCAGTACTTC.

Ten or more counts support this clonotype. The V and J genes are TRBV27 and TRBJ1-2; D remains unclear. This CDR3 has 12 residues. Trimming took off 7 bases at V and 4 bases at J, with 10 bases between the two ends. Germline CDR1 reads MNHEY; CDR2 reads SMNVEV (reference sequence). The CDR3: CASMSPGYGYTF. The CDR3 DNA reads as TGTGCCAGCATGAGCCCAGGCTATGGCTACACCTTC.